This TCR beta chain is from a study of blood T cell repertoires in COVID-19. As processed by the authors: Researchers report that nucleated cell counts were estimated from reference gene primer amplification. Assay: immunoSEQ multiplex PCR; the TCRdb copy retains only in-frame clones and omits some. V and J calls and clone size are given by that table; D and trimming were obtained from the DNA. The sample consists of about 80,000 clones, about 80% of them appearing once. Germline V CDR1 and CDR2: SGDLS, YYNGEE. Trimming cost V 7 bases and J 0 bases, with 9 bases left between them. CDR3 length equals 13 residues.

This clonotype was sampled from a man at least 80 years old with acute or convalescent COVID-19. The sequenced sample consisted of peripheral blood. The chain joins TRBV9 to TRBJ2-3; D call uncertain. Here the CDR3 reads CASGSLSTDTQYF. CDR3 DNA: TGTGCCAGCGGCTCCCTGAGCACAGATACGCAGTATTTT.